One and the same sample provided the 22 T cell receptor beta chains below, sequenced in a study of blood T cell repertoires in COVID-19. Data came from immunoSEQ multiplex PCR; TCRdb stores just in-frame clones and leaves some out. The data contain under 200,000 clones, roughly nine tenths of them singletons. Sequenced sample: peripheral blood. The source is a man in his late teens or twenties with acute or convalescent COVID-19.

The chain combines TRBV30 with TRBJ1-2, with a possible D match to TRBD1 (5 bases). This CDR3 region has 11 residues. Per germline, CDR1 GTSNPN and CDR2 SVGIG (reference sequence). The V gene lost 1 base and the J gene lost 7 bases, with 7 bases spanning the gap. CDR3 sequence reads: CAWSGGAGYTF. Here the CDR3 DNA reads TGTGCCTGGAGTGGCGGGGCTGGCTACACCTTC.

This chain joins TRBV5-5 and TRBJ2-2, with TRBD2 identical over 10 bases. The CDR3 runs to 17 residues. V shed 4 bases, J shed 4 bases, and the junction held 10 bases outside the gene matches. Germline assignment: CDR1 SGHKS and CDR2 YYEKEE (reference sequence). CDR3 protein: CASSATGTSVITGELFF. In nucleotides, the CDR3 is TGTGCCAGCAGCGCTACCGGGACTAGCGTTATCACCGGGGAGCTGTTTTTT.

V usage is TRBV29-1 and J usage is TRBJ1-1, with 10 nucleotides matching TRBD1. V lost 5 bases to trimming and J lost 6 bases; unmatched junction nucleotides: 18. Germline loops: CDR1 SQVTM, CDR2 ANQGSEA. CDR3 length: 17 amino acids. The CDR3 here is CSVYRTGGGHSAAEAFF. CDR3 bases: TGCAGCGTTTACAGGACAGGGGGTGGTCATAGTGCAGCTGAAGCTTTCTTT.

This chain joins TRBV7-9 and TRBJ2-3; 9 nucleotides agree with TRBD2. Germline-derived CDR1 and CDR2 are SEHNR and FQNEAQ (reference sequence). The V segment lost 5 bases and the J segment 3 bases; nucleotides outside the gene matches: 15. The CDR3 is made up of 18 amino acids. The CDR3 coding sequence is TGTGCCAGCAGCCCGGGGGGTAGCGGGGGCCTCAGGACAGATACGCAGTATTTT. This encodes CASSPGGSGGLRTDTQYF.

This sequence joins TRBV2 and TRBJ2-3, with 12 bases aligning to TRBD1. J lost 2 bases, V lost 4 bases, and 4 bases had no gene match. The CDR3 is made up of 16 amino acids. Germline V gene lookup returns CDR1 SNHLY and CDR2 FYNNEI. CDR3 nucleotide sequence: TGTGCCAGCAGTGGGGGACAGGGGGCCATCACAGATACGCAGTATTTT. This codes for CASSGGQGAITDTQYF.

As for this clone: The identical CDR3 is also encoded by other nucleotide sequences in the sample. This rearrangement joins TRBV19 to TRBJ1-5, with D possibly being TRBD1 (6 bases). V lost 1 base and J lost 4, with 11 bases in between. The germline V gene encodes CDR1 LNHDA and CDR2 SQIVND (reference sequence). The CDR3 extends over 15 amino acids. In DNA form, the CDR3 reads TGTGCCAGTAGTATAGGGCGAAGGGGGAATCAGCCCCAGCATTTT. Amino acid sequence: CASSIGRRGNQPQHF.

This clone was counted only a few times. This chain joins TRBV6-5 and TRBJ1-2, with D tentatively TRBD1 (6 bases). This CDR3 spans 14 amino acids. Trimming shortened V by 0 bases and J by 5 bases, and 10 bases separated the two germline ends. Germline assignment: CDR1 MNHEY and CDR2 SVGAGI. CDR3 loop: CASSYSYRDYGYTF. CDR3 DNA sequence: TGTGCCAGCAGTTACTCGTACAGGGATTATGGCTACACCTTC.

This sequence joins TRBV28 and TRBJ1-5, with 7 bases that match TRBD1. This CDR3 has 18 residues. Germline trimming cut 4 bases from V and 0 bases from J; bases unmatched to any gene: 12. Per the germline V gene, CDR1 is MDHEN and CDR2 is SYDVKM. CDR3 DNA sequence: TGTGCCAGCAGTTCGACAGGGATACGGACTTATAGCAATCAGCCCCAGCATTTT. This encodes CASSSTGIRTYSNQPQHF.

The rearrangement uses TRBV5-4 and TRBJ1-3; 9 bases match TRBD1. Germline loops: CDR1 SGHNT, CDR2 YYREEE (reference sequence). V lost 7 bases, J lost 2 bases, and 1 base stayed unmatched. This CDR3 is 13 amino acids long. The CDR3 nucleotides read TGTGCCAGCGGACAGGGGACTGGAAACACCATATATTTT. It codes for CASGQGTGNTIYF. Filled out from reference TRBV5-4 and TRBJ1-3, the complete variable domain reads ETGVTQSPTHLIKTRGQQVTLRCSSQSGHNTVSWYQQALGQGPQFIFQYYREEENGRGNFPPRFSGLQFPNYSSELNVNALELDDSALYLCASGQGTGNTIYFGEGSWLTVV.

This clone occurred once. This rearrangement joins TRBV27 to TRBJ2-3, with a possible D match to TRBD1 (5 bases). The germline V gene has CDR1 MNHEY and CDR2 SMNVEV (reference sequence). Trimming shortened V by 3 bases and J by 3 bases, and 7 bases separated the two germline ends. This CDR3 comprises 13 residues. The CDR3 here is CASSFKGTDTQYF. CDR3 nucleotides: TGTGCCAGCAGTTTTAAGGGGACAGATACGCAGTATTTT.

Written as DNA, the CDR3 is TGTGCCAGCAGCTTAGGGTGGGGCAACCAAGAGACCCAGTACTTC. This sequence encodes CASSLGWGNQETQYF. The V and J genes are TRBV11-2 and TRBJ2-5; tentatively, D is TRBD1 (5 bases). Trimming removed 1 base from V and 0 bases from J, with 9 bases in between. Per germline, CDR1 SGHAT and CDR2 FQNNGV. CDR3 size: 15 residues.

This chain links TRBV10-3 with TRBJ1-4; possibly TRBD1 for D (5 bases). The V end lost 7 bases, the J end lost 3 bases, and 15 bases lay between the germline ends. CDR3 length: 15 amino acids. Germline assignment: CDR1 ENHRY and CDR2 SYGVKD. CDR3 sequence: CAIKSGEGANEKLFF. The DNA of the CDR3 is TGTGCCATCAAGTCGGGGGAAGGAGCTAATGAAAAACTGTTTTTT.

This rearrangement joins TRBV29-1 to TRBJ1-1; 7 bases match TRBD1. The CDR3 covers 12 residues. Germline assignment: CDR1 SQVTM and CDR2 ANQGSEA. V shed 5 bases and J 4 bases; nucleotides not matched to a gene: 4. The CDR3 sequence is CSVSQGTTEAFF. The CDR3 bases are TGCAGCGTTTCACAGGGGACCACTGAAGCTTTCTTT.

The rearrangement uses TRBV30 and TRBJ2-1; tentatively, D is TRBD1 (5 bases). This CDR3 has 13 amino acids. Germline loops: CDR1 GTSNPN, CDR2 SVGIG (reference sequence). V was clipped by 4 bases and J by 6 bases, with 13 bases between them. This CDR3 is CAWMDLGVNEQFF. The CDR3 DNA follows: TGTGCCTGGATGGATTTAGGGGTCAATGAGCAGTTCTTC.

V is TRBV5-4 and J is TRBJ2-5; 7 bases agree with TRBD2. The CDR3 contains 16 residues. CDR1 SGHNT and CDR2 YYREEE come from the germline V gene (reference sequence). V lost 0 bases to trimming and J lost 2 bases; unmatched junction nucleotides: 7. CDR3 residues: CASSLAVGGIQETQYF. The CDR3 DNA sequence: TGTGCCAGCAGCTTGGCCGTGGGGGGGATTCAAGAGACCCAGTACTTC.

The rearrangement joins TRBV4-1 to TRBJ2-7, with D maybe TRBD2 (6 bases). The CDR3 spans 17 residues. Trimming removed 0 bases at V and 0 bases at J, with 15 bases between. Per the germline V gene, CDR1 is MGHRA and CDR2 is YSYEKL. In DNA form, the CDR3 reads TGCGCCAGCAGCCAAGATGAGGCGGGGCTAGACTCCTACGAGCAGTACTTC. Translated, it gives CASSQDEAGLDSYEQYF.

The chain recombines TRBV5-1 with TRBJ2-3, with 9 bases that match TRBD1. CDR1 is SGHRS, CDR2 YFSETQ, per germline. CDR3 length: 16 residues. V lost 4 bases and J lost 0; bases outside the gene matches: 6. CDR3 coding DNA: TGCGCCAGCAGCACCGGAGGGACAGGGAGCACAGATACGCAGTATTTT. This sequence encodes CASSTGGTGSTDTQYF.

The chain is built from TRBV6-5 and TRBJ2-7; the D is unclear. The CDR3 consists of 13 residues. Trimming shortened V by 2 bases and J by 6 bases, and 11 bases separated the two germline ends. Germline V gene lookup returns CDR1 MNHEY and CDR2 SVGAGI. The CDR3 coding sequence is TGTGCCAGCAGTTACAGTCCGTGGAGCGAGCAGTACGTC. Its protein is CASSYSPWSEQYV.

The CDR3 here is CAIRSGTGGGRETQYF. Written as DNA, the CDR3 is TGTGCCATCAGGTCCGGGACAGGGGGCGGAAGGGAGACCCAGTACTTC. V usage is TRBV10-3 and J usage is TRBJ2-5; 12 bases agree with TRBD1. Losses at the gene ends were 6 bases for V and 5 bases for J; bases not matched to a gene: 10. The CDR3 loop spans 16 amino acids. Germline loops: CDR1 ENHRY, CDR2 SYGVKD.

The chain recombines TRBV7-9 with TRBJ2-5; TRBD2 aligns across 16 bases. Trimming at V came to 4 bases and at J to 0 bases, leaving 5 bases not matched to a gene. Germline V lookup: CDR1 SEHNR, CDR2 FQNEAQ (reference sequence). The CDR3 has 18 residues. The CDR3 sequence is CASSSGTSGGAYQETQYF. The DNA for the CDR3 is TGTGCCAGCAGCTCCGGGACTAGCGGGGGGGCCTACCAAGAGACCCAGTACTTC.

This chain uses TRBV28 with TRBJ2-7, with 9 bases that match TRBD1. The CDR3 has 14 amino acids. Germline-derived CDR1 and CDR2 are MDHEN and SYDVKM. Trimming cost V 3 bases and J 3 bases; bases outside gene matches: 3. CDR3 loop: CASSFGDRDYEQYF. CDR3 nucleotides: TGTGCCAGCAGTTTTGGGGACAGGGACTACGAGCAGTACTTC.

The chain's CDR3 is CASRKQGSSYEQYF. The CDR3 nucleotides are TGTGCCAGCAGAAAACAGGGAAGCTCCTACGAGCAGTACTTC. The chain recombines TRBV6-5 with TRBJ2-7; a possible D gene is TRBD1 (6 bases). CDR3 length: 14 amino acids. Trimming stripped 6 bases from V and 0 bases from J, with 12 bases between. Germline V lookup: CDR1 MNHEY, CDR2 SVGAGI.